Shown below are 2 T cell receptor beta chains from a single sample sequenced in a study of monozygotic twins with inflammatory bowel disease. From the 5' RACE reads, TCRdb lists one entry per CDR3 protein and no DNA. This listing includes approximately 300,000 distinct CDR3 sequences. Sequencing used blood. These receptors were obtained from a human donor with ulcerative colitis or Crohn's disease, or a healthy co-twin of an affected twin (not recorded which).

The chain recombines TRBV7-9 with TRBJ2-7. The CDR3 consists of 14 residues. CDR1 is SEHNR and CDR2 is FQNEAQ in the germline V gene (reference sequence). The CDR3 here is CASSLQSGYAEQYF.

The V gene is TRBV7-9, the J gene TRBJ2-5; TCRdb indicates TRBD2, and absent DNA this call remains unverified. The CDR3 runs 17 residues. The germline V gene has CDR1 SEHNR and CDR2 FQNEAQ (reference sequence). The CDR3 is CASSGPTSGLIQETQYF.